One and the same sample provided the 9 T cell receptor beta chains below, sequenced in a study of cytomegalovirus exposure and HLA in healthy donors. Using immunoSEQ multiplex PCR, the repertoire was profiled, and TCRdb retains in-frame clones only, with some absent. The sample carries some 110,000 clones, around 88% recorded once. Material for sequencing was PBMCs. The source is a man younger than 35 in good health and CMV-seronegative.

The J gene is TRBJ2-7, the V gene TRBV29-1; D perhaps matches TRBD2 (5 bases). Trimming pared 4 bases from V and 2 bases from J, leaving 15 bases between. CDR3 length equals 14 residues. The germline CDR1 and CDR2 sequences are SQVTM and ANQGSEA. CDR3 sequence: CSVAPLGRTYEQYF. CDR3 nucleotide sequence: TGCAGCGTTGCGCCACTAGGGCGAACCTACGAGCAGTACTTC.

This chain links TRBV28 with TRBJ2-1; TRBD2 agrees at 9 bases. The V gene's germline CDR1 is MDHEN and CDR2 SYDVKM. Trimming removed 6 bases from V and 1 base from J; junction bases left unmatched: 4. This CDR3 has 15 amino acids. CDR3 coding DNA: TGTGCCAGCAGGTTACTAGCGGGTTCCTACAATGAGCAGTTCTTC. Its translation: CASRLLAGSYNEQFF.

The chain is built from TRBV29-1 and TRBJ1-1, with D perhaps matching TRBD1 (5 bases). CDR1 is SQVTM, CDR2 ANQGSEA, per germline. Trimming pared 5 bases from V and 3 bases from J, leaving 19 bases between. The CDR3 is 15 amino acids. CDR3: CSVTPGGVAYTEAFF. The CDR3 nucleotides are TGCAGCGTTACCCCCGGGGGGGTCGCATACACTGAAGCTTTCTTT.

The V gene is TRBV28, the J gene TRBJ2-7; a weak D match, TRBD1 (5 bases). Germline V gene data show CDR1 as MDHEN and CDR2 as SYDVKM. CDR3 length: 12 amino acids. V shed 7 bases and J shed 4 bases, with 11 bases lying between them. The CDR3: CASTTGLYEQYF. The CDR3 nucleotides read TGTGCCAGCACCACAGGTTTATACGAGCAGTACTTC.

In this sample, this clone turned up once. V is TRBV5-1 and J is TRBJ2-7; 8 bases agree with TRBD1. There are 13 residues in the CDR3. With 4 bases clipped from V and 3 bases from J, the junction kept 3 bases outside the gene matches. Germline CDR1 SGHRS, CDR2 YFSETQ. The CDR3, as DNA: TGCGCCAGCAGCAGGGACAGGAACTACGAGCAGTACTTC. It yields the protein CASSRDRNYEQYF.

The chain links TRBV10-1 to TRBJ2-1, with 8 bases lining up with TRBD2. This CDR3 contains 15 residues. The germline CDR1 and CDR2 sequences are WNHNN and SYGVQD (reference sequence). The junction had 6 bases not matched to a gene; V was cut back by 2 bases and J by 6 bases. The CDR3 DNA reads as TGCGCCAGCAGTGAGCCCGGGAGGGGGGGCAATGAGCAGTTCTTC. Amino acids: CASSEPGRGGNEQFF.

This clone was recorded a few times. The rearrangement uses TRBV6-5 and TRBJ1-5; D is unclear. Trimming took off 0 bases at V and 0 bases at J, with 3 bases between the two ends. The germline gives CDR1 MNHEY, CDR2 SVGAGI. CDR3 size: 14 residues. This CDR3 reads CASSYSRSNQPQHF. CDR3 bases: TGTGCCAGCAGTTACTCTCGTAGCAATCAGCCCCAGCATTTT.

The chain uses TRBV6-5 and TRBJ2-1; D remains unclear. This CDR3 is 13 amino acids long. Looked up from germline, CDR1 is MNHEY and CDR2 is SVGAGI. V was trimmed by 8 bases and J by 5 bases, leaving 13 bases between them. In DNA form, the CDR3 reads TGTGCCAGCGGTCGCTCAAGAGACAATGAGCAGTTCTTC. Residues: CASGRSRDNEQFF.

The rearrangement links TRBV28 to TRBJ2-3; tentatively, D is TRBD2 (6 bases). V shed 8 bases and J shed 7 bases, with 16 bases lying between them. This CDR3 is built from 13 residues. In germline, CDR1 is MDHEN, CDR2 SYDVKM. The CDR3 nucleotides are TGTGCCAGCCGGGACGGGGGATTCCATACGCAGTATTTT. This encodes CASRDGGFHTQYF.